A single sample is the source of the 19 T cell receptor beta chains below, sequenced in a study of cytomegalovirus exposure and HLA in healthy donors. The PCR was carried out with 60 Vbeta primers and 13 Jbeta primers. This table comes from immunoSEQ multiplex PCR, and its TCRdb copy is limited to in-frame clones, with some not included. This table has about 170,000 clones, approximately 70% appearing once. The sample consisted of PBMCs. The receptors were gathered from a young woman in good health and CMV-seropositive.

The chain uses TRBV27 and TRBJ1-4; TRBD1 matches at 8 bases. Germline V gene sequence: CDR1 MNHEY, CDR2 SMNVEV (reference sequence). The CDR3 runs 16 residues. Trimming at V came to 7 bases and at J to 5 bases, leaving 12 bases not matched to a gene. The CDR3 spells CASTWARGLANEKLFF. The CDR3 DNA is TGTGCCAGCACCTGGGCCAGGGGGCTCGCGAATGAAAAACTGTTTTTT.

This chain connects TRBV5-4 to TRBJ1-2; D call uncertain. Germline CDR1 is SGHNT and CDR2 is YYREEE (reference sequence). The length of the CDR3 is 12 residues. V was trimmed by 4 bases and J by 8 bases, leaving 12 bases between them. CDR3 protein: CASSIDIEGYTF. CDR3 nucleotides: TGTGCCAGCAGCATTGACATTGAAGGCTACACCTTC.

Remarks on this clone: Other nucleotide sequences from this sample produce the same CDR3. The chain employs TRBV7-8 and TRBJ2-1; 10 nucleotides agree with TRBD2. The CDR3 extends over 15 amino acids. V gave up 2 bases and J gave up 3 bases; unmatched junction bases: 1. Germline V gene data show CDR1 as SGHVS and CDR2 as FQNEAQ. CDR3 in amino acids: CASSLPSGGYNEQFF. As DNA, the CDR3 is TGTGCCAGCAGCTTACCTAGCGGGGGCTACAATGAGCAGTTCTTC.

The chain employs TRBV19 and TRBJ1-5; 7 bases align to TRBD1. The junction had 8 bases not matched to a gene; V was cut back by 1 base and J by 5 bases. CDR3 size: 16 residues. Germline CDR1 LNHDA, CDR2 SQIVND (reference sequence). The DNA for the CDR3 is TGTGCCAGTAGTATAGCCTCAGGGGGAAACGATCAGCCCCAGCATTTT. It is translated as CASSIASGGNDQPQHF.

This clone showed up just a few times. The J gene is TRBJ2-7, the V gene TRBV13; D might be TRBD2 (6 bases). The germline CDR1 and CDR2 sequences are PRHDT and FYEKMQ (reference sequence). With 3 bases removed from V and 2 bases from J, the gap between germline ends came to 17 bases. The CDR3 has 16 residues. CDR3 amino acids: CASSLARESSPYEQYF. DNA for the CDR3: TGTGCCAGCAGCTTGGCCCGGGAGTCGAGCCCCTACGAGCAGTACTTC.

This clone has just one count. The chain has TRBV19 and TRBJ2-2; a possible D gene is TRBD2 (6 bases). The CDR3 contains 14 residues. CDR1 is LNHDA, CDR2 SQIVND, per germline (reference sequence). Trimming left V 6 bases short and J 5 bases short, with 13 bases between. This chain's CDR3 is CASSTGVRTGELFF. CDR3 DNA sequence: TGTGCCAGTAGCACGGGGGTGAGAACCGGGGAGCTGTTTTTT.

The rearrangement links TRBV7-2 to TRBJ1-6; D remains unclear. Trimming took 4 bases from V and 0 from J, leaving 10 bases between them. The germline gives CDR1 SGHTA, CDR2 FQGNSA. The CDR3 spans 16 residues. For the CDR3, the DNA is TGTGCCAGCAGCTCCGTCCTGAGCTCCTATAATTCACCCCTCCACTTT. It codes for CASSSVLSSYNSPLHF.

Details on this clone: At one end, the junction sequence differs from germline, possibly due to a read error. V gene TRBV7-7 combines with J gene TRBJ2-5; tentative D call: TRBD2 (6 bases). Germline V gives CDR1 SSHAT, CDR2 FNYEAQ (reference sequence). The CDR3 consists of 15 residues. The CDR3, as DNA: TGTGCTAGCAGCTCTGGACTAACCCAAGGGGAGACCCAGTACTTC. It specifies CASSSGLTQGETQYF. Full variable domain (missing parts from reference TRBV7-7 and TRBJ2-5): GAGVSQSPRYKVTKRGQDVTLRCDPISSHATLYWYQQALGQGPEFLTYFNYEAQPDKSGLPSDRFSAERPEGSISTLTIQRTEQRDSAMYRCASSSGLTQGETQYFGPGTRLLVL.

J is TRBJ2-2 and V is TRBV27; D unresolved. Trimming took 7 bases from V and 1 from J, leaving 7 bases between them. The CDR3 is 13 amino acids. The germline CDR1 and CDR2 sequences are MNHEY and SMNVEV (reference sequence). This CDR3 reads CASMQRNTGELFF. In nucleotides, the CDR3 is TGTGCCAGCATGCAGCGGAACACCGGGGAGCTGTTTTTT.

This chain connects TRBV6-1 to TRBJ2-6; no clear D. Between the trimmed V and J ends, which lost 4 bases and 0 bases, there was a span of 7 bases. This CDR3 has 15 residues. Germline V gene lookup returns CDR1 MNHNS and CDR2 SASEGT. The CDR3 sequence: CASSARASGANVLTF. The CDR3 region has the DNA TGTGCCAGCAGTGCCCGAGCCTCTGGGGCCAACGTCCTGACTTTC.

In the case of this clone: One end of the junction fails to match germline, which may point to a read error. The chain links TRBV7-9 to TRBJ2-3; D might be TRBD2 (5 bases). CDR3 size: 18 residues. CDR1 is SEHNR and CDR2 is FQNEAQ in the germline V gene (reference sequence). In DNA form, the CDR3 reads TGTTCCAGCAGCTTAGACTCCCCCGGGGTCTACCCCCCTAATACGCAGTATTTT. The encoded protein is CSSSLDSPGVYPPNTQYF. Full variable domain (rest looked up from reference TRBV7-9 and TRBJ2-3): DTGVSQNPRHKITKRGQNVTFRCDPISEHNRLYWYRQTLGQGPEFLTYFQNEAQLEKSRLLSDRFSAERPKGSFSTLEIQRTEQGDSAMYLCSSSLDSPGVYPPNTQYFGPGTRLTVL.

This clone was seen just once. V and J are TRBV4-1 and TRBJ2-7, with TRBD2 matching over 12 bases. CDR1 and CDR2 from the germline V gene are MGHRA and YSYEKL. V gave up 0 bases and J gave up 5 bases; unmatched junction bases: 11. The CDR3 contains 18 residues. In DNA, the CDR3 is TGCGCCAGCAGCCAAGATCTAGGATTCGGACTAGCGGGGAACGAGCAGTACTTC. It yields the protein CASSQDLGFGLAGNEQYF.

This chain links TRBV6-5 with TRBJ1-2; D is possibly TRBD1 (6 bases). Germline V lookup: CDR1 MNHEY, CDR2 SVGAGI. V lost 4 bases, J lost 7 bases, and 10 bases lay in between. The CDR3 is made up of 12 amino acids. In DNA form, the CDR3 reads TGTGCCAGCAGTTTACAGGGAAGTGGCTACACCTTC. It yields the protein CASSLQGSGYTF.

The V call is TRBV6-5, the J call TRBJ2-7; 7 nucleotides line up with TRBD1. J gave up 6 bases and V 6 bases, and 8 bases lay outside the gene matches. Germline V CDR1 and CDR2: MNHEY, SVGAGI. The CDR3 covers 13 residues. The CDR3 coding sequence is TGTGCCAGCAGAAGGGACAGTTTCTCCGAGCAGTACTTC. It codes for CASRRDSFSEQYF.

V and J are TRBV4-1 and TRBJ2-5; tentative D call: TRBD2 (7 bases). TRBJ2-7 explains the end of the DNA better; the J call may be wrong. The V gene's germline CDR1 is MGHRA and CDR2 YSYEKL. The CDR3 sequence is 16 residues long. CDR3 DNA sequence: TGCGCCAGCAGCCTCCACATGGGGGGGCGCTCCTACGAGCAGTACTTC. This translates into CASSLHMGGRSYEQYF.

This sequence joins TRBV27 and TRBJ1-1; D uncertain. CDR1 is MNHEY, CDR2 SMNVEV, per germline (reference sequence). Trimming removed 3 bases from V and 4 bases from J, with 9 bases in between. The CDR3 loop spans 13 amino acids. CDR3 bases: TGTGCCAGCAGTTTTTCGGCGGGCACTGAAGCTTTCTTT. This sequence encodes CASSFSAGTEAFF.

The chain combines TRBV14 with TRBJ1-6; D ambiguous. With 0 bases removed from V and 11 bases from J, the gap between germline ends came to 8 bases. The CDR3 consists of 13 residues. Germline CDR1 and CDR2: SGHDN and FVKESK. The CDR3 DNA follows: TGTGCCAGCAGCCAAGACTCACTCGCACCCCTCCACTTT. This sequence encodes CASSQDSLAPLHF.

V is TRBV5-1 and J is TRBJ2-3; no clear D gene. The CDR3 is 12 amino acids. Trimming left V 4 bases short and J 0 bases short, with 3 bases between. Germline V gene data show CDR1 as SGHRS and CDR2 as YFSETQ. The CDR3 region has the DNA TGCGCCAGCAGCCCGAGCACAGATACGCAGTATTTT. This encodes CASSPSTDTQYF.

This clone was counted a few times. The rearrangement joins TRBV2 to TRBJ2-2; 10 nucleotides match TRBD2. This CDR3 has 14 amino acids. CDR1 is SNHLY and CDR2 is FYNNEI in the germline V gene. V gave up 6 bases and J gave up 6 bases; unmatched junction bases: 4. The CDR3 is CASRLAGLAGELFF. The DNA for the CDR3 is TGTGCCAGCAGACTAGCGGGGTTGGCCGGGGAGCTGTTTTTT. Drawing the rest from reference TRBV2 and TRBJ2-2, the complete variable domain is EPEVTQTPSHQVTQMGQEVILRCVPISNHLYFYWYRQILGQKVEFLVSFYNNEISEKSEIFDDQFSVERPDGSNFTLKIRSTKLEDSAMYFCASRLAGLAGELFFGEGSRLTVL.